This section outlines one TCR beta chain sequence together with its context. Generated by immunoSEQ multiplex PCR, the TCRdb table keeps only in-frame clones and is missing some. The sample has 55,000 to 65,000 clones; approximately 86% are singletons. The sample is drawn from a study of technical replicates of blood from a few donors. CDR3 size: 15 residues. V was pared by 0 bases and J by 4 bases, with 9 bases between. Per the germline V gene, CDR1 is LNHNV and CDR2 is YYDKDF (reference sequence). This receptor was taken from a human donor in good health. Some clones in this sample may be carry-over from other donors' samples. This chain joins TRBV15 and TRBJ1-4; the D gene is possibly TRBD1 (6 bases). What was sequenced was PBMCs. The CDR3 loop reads CATSRDQGHNEKLFF. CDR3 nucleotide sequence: TGTGCCACCAGCAGAGATCAGGGACATAATGAAAAACTGTTTTTT.